This entry features one T cell receptor beta chain sequence. The antigen is undetermined. These data come from a study of cytotoxic CD8 clonotypes in ibrutinib-treated CLL. For the study at large: Among patients, some 24 responded partially and 2 completely; around 14 then stayed remitted and roughly 12 progressed after median about 68 months. Response specimens were obtained following a median treatment duration of approximately 13 months, with a range of 6 to 36. Notes on the study in general: The study found clonality rose at ibrutinib response, then fell toward baseline at progression.

Germline-derived CDR1 and CDR2 are SGHNT and YENEEA. The CDR3 spans 15 residues. V lost 3 bases and J lost 0, with 9 bases in between. TCRdb's table, derived via immunoSEQ multiplex PCR, lists solely in-frame clones and lacks some. The sample carries around 200,000 clones, approximately 75% recorded once. The chain carries TRBV11-3 and TRBJ2-1, with a weak D call TRBD2 (6 bases). The receptor's source is a human donor with chronic lymphocytic leukemia. Sequencing used PBMCs, obtained after 12 months of ibrutinib treatment. The CDR3 loop is CASSLAGSSYNEQFF. The CDR3 DNA reads TGTGCCAGCAGCTTGGCGGGGAGCTCCTACAATGAGCAGTTCTTC. Full variable domain (rest looked up from reference TRBV11-3 and TRBJ2-1): EAGVVQSPRYKIIEKKQPVAFWCNPISGHNTLYWYLQNLGQGPELLIRYENEEAVDDSQLPKDRFSAERLKGVDSTLKIQPAELGDSAVYLCASSLAGSSYNEQFFGPGTRLTVL.